A single sample is the source of the 25 T cell receptor beta chains below, sequenced in a study of tumor-infiltrating lymphocytes in primary liver carcinoma. Germline DNA was also extracted, and blood RNA was taken from unsorted whole blood. With 400 to 550 ng total RNA as template and a constant-region primer, TCR beta cDNA was made. Each TCR beta library was derived from three nested multiplex PCR rounds that employed slightly modified ARM-PCR. Investigators reported that the first two PCR rounds, at 10 to 11 cycles each, used TRBV1-TRBV30 forward primers with a C-beta reverse primer. TCRdb ran MiXCR on the multiplex PCR reads and lists one entry per CDR3 protein. There are almost 200,000 distinct CDR3 sequences in the sample; about 65% occur only once, and roughly 6.4% lies in the top ten. The source material was peripheral blood. Receptors were obtained from a woman aged 60-75 years with primary liver carcinoma and hepatitis B virus infection.

On this clonotype itself: This could be a read error, since a much larger clone is one nucleotide away. J is TRBJ2-2 and V is TRBV6-5; D is possibly TRBD2 (6 bases). Germline CDR1 reads MNHEY; CDR2 reads SVGAGI. This CDR3 region has 15 residues. DNA of the CDR3: TGTGTCAGCAGTTACGGCGGAGCGGGCACCGGGGAGCTGTTTTTT. Protein: CVSSYGGAGTGELFF.

Details on this clonotype: The junction shows a germline mismatch at one end, possibly a read error. This chain uses TRBV11-2 with TRBJ2-5; tentatively, D is TRBD2 (6 bases). The CDR3 is made up of 15 amino acids. CDR1 and CDR2 (germline): SGHAT, FQNNGV. The CDR3 coding sequence is TGTGCCAGCAGCTCGGGGGTGCAGGGCCAAGAGACTCAGCACTTC. Translated, it gives CASSSGVQGQETQHF.

This clonotype showed up just a few times. This may come from a read error, since a much larger clone is one base off. The CDR3 DNA reads as TGTGCCGGCAGTTTAAGCGCTGAAGCTTTCTTT. Translating it yields CAGSLSAEAFF. The V call is TRBV28, the J call TRBJ1-1; D is unclear. Germline V gene data show CDR1 as MDHEN and CDR2 as SYDVKM. The CDR3 runs 11 residues.

On this clonotype itself: A much larger clone is a single base away; this may be a read error. The chain has TRBV5-4 and TRBJ2-5; perhaps TRBD2 as D (5 bases). Looked up from germline, CDR1 is SGHNT and CDR2 is YYREEE (reference sequence). Trimming left V 4 bases short and J 7 bases short, with 20 bases between. The CDR3 covers 15 residues. CDR3 sequence reads: CASSPRVSGGGTQYF. The CDR3 DNA follows: TGTGCCAGCAGCCCCCGGGTCTCCGGAGGAGGGACCCAGTACTTC.

Ten or more counts support this clonotype. This rearrangement joins TRBV6-5 to TRBJ2-1; 9 bases agree with TRBD2. V lost 2 bases and J lost 6; bases outside the gene matches: 5. This CDR3 has 15 residues. Germline V gene sequence: CDR1 MNHEY, CDR2 SVGAGI. The CDR3 spells CASSYSGRLGNEQFF. The CDR3, as DNA: TGTGCCAGCAGTTACAGCGGGAGGCTCGGCAATGAGCAGTTCTTC.

This clonotype has a count of ten or more. The CDR3 bases are TGCAGCGTCCAGGGGGGACTAGCGGGAGATGACGAGCAGTACTTC. This codes for CSVQGGLAGDDEQYF. The chain has TRBV29-1 and TRBJ2-7, with 14 bases aligning to TRBD2. CDR1 is SQVTM and CDR2 is ANQGSEA in the germline V gene. The V gene end was trimmed by 6 bases and the J gene end by 5 bases; junction bases not matched to a gene: 9. CDR3 length: 15 amino acids.

The V gene is TRBV29-1, the J gene TRBJ2-5; D not resolved. Per germline, CDR1 SQVTM and CDR2 ANQGSEA. CDR3 length: 12 amino acids. V was cut by 4 bases and J by 5 bases, with 11 bases left in between. The CDR3: CSVVSNGETQYF. CDR3 sequence (DNA): TGCAGCGTTGTGAGTAACGGCGAGACCCAGTACTTC.

The sample holds many counts of this clonotype. The J gene is TRBJ1-1, the V gene TRBV11-2, with 10 nucleotides matching TRBD1. V shed 3 bases, J shed 0 bases, and the junction held 7 bases outside the gene matches. This CDR3 comprises 17 residues. The germline gives CDR1 SGHAT, CDR2 FQNNGV. CDR3: CASSLRQGAILNTEAFF. The CDR3 region has the DNA TGTGCCAGCAGCTTGCGACAGGGGGCGATCCTGAACACTGAAGCTTTCTTT.

The chain's CDR3 is CASIPTSGTYEQYF. In DNA, the CDR3 is TGTGCCAGCATCCCTACTAGCGGGACCTACGAGCAGTACTTC. The chain recombines TRBV11-1 with TRBJ2-7, with 10 bases aligning to TRBD2. CDR3 size: 14 residues. The junction had 5 bases not matched to a gene; V was cut back by 7 bases and J by 2 bases. The germline gives CDR1 SGHAT, CDR2 FQDESV (reference sequence). Together with reference TRBV11-1 and TRBJ2-7, the CDR3 gives the full variable domain: EAEVAQSPRYKITEKSQAVAFWCDPISGHATLYWYRQILGQGPELLVQFQDESVVDDSQLPKDRFSAERLKGVDSTLKIQPAELGDSAMYLCASIPTSGTYEQYFGPGTRLTVT.

J is TRBJ1-2 and V is TRBV5-1; tentative D call: TRBD1 (6 bases). The V end was cut by 4 bases, the J end by 6 bases, with 16 bases between. CDR1 SGHRS and CDR2 YFSETQ come from the germline V gene. The CDR3 has 14 residues. CDR3 amino acids: CASSLNREMNGYTF. The CDR3 region has the DNA TGCGCCAGCAGCCTGAACAGGGAAATGAATGGCTACACCTTC.

This clonotype was seen many times. The V call is TRBV12-3 or TRBV12-4, the J call TRBJ1-5; 7 bases are shared with TRBD1. The CDR3 sequence is 13 residues long. The V segment lost 7 bases and the J segment 9 bases; nucleotides outside the gene matches: 9. CDR3 sequence (DNA): TGTGCCAGCACCGAACAGGGGCCAGGGCCCCAGCATTTT. This codes for CASTEQGPGPQHF.

As to this clonotype: Being one base from a much bigger clone, this may be a read error. The chain recombines TRBV29-1 with TRBJ2-5; D is unresolved. The CDR3 runs 12 residues. The V gene's germline CDR1 is SQVTM and CDR2 ANQGSEA. Trimming pared 4 bases from V and 5 bases from J, leaving 11 bases between. CDR3 protein: CSVGGSLETQYF. The CDR3 DNA follows: TGCAGCGTTGGGGGTAGCCTGGAGACCCAGTACTTC.

The rearrangement uses TRBV11-2 and TRBJ1-6; D unclear. Germline values: CDR1 SGHAT, CDR2 FQNNGV. There are 18 residues in the CDR3. CDR3 sequence reads: CVTGRLRTYSHNNSPLHF. The CDR3 DNA follows: TGTGTCACCGGTCGGTTAAGGACGTATTCCCACAATAATTCACCCCTCCACTTT.

Turning to this clonotype: The junction differs from germline at one of its ends, possibly a read error. The V call is TRBV6-1, the J call TRBJ2-6; a possible D gene is TRBD1 (5 bases). Looked up from germline, CDR1 is MNHNS and CDR2 is SASEGT. The CDR3 runs to 15 residues. CDR3 bases: TGTGCCAGCAGTGAAAGGGTCTCTGGGGCCAACGTCCCGACTTTC. Translation gives CASSERVSGANVPTF.

As DNA, the CDR3 is TGCGCCAGCAGCTTGGATGGGCGGCCTGAGCAGTTCTTC. It encodes CASSLDGRPEQFF. The chain carries TRBV5-1 and TRBJ2-1; no clear D. CDR1 and CDR2 (germline): SGHRS, YFSETQ. Trimming pared 0 bases from V and 9 bases from J, leaving 10 bases between. CDR3 size: 13 residues.

With respect to this clonotype: A much larger clone is a single base away; this may be a read error. The chain recombines TRBV5-4 with TRBJ1-2; possible D gene TRBD1, 5 bases. This CDR3 comprises 14 residues. CDR1 and CDR2 (germline): SGHNT, YYREEE (reference sequence). The CDR3 DNA reads TGTGCCAGCATCTTGGAGGGGAATAACTATGGCTACACCTTC. Amino acid sequence: CASILEGNNYGYTF.

Regarding this clonotype: This may arise from a read error, as a much more abundant clone is one base away. The V gene is TRBV14, the J gene TRBJ2-7; 9 bases line up with TRBD1. The germline V gene has CDR1 SGHDN and CDR2 FVKESK. The CDR3 has 14 residues. The CDR3: CASSQGTGAYEQCF. Here the CDR3 DNA reads TGTGCCAGCAGCCAAGGGACAGGGGCTTACGAGCAGTGCTTC. Full variable domain (outside the CDR3, taken from reference TRBV14 and TRBJ2-7): EAGVTQFPSHSVIEKGQTVTLRCDPISGHDNLYWYRRVMGKEIKFLLHFVKESKQDESGMPNNRFLAERTGGTYSTLKVQPAELEDSGVYFCASSQGTGAYEQCFGPGTRLTVT.

Of note for this clonotype: Just one base apart from a much larger clone, this may be a read error. This sequence joins TRBV5-1 and TRBJ1-2; D not resolved. Germline loops: CDR1 SGHRS, CDR2 YFSETQ. V lost 3 bases and J 2 bases, leaving 11 bases between the germline ends. This CDR3 contains 14 residues. The CDR3 reads CASSSESQNYGYTF. The CDR3, as DNA: TGCGCCAGCAGCTCGGAGAGCCAAAACTATGGCTACACCTTC.

This clonotype has just one count. An end of the junction does not agree with germline; a read error may underlie this. The chain recombines TRBV5-6 with TRBJ2-5; tentative D call: TRBD2 (6 bases). The germline V gene has CDR1 SGHDT and CDR2 YYEEEE. The CDR3 totals 12 residues. The CDR3 loop reads CTSSSAGETQYF. CDR3 DNA: TGTACCAGCAGCTCGGCGGGGGAGACCCAGTACTTC.

This clonotype was counted a single time. V and J are TRBV11-2 and TRBJ2-1, with D perhaps TRBD2 (6 bases). Germline V gives CDR1 SGHAT, CDR2 FQNNGV. V shed 5 bases and J shed 6 bases, with 23 bases lying between them. The CDR3 sequence is 17 residues long. The CDR3 sequence: CASSPRLVGVSCNEQFF. DNA of the CDR3: TGTGCCAGCAGCCCCCGACTAGTGGGAGTGAGTTGCAATGAGCAGTTCTTC. Filled out from reference TRBV11-2 and TRBJ2-1, the complete variable domain reads EAGVAQSPRYKIIEKRQSVAFWCNPISGHATLYWYQQILGQGPKLLIQFQNNGVVDDSQLPKDRFSAERLKGVDSTLKIQPAKLEDSAVYLCASSPRLVGVSCNEQFFGPGTRLTVL.

There are a few counts of this clonotype. CDR3 in amino acids: CASRQQGAPKNIQYF. The CDR3 nucleotides read TGTGCCAGCAGACAACAGGGGGCCCCCAAAAACATTCAGTACTTC. The chain couples TRBV28 to TRBJ2-4; TRBD1 agrees at 9 bases. V shed 6 bases, J shed 2 bases, and the junction held 5 bases outside the gene matches. There are 15 residues in the CDR3. In germline, CDR1 is MDHEN, CDR2 SYDVKM.

Remarks on this clonotype: A read error may be the cause here, since a much bigger clone is one base away. The conserved final phenylalanine or tryptophan is absent from the CDR3, which likely points to a read error. It is unclear where the CDR3 begins or ends on the DNA, so no DNA is shown, and the CDR3 is as TCRdb lists it. The V and J genes are TRBV6-6 and TRBJ2-7; the table's D call of TRBD1 was not tested on the DNA. Germline-derived CDR1 and CDR2 are MNHNY and SVGAGI (reference sequence). The CDR3 numbers 12 amino acids, ends counted. The CDR3 here is CASSYVGGPWYI.

This clonotype was detected only a few times. The chain combines TRBV6-1 with TRBJ1-5; D remains unclear. The CDR3 length is 14 residues. Germline-derived CDR1 and CDR2 are MNHNS and SASEGT. Trimming cost V 6 bases and J 0 bases, with 9 bases left between them. The CDR3 DNA is TGTGCCAGCAGGGACCCCTATAGCAATCAGCCCCAGCATTTT. Encoded protein: CASRDPYSNQPQHF.

A remark on this clonotype: The CDR3 carries no conserved terminal phenylalanine or tryptophan, so it likely arises from a read error. This rearrangement joins TRBV11-2 to TRBJ2-7; TRBD2 matches 9 bases. Looked up from germline, CDR1 is SGHAT and CDR2 is FQNNGV. The CDR3 has 15 amino acids. The CDR3 sequence is CAGSLAGFGSYGQYL. CDR3 DNA sequence: TGTGCCGGCAGCCTAGCGGGATTCGGTTCCTACGGGCAGTACTTA.

In this sample, this clonotype turned up many times. CDR3 bases: TGTGCCAGCAGTTACGGCTCCGGACAGAGCACAGATACGCAGTATTTT. This sequence encodes CASSYGSGQSTDTQYF. This rearrangement joins TRBV6-5 to TRBJ2-3; TRBD1 is a possible D gene (6 bases). The CDR3 spans 16 residues. V lost 2 bases and J lost 0, with 12 bases in between. CDR1 MNHEY and CDR2 SVGAGI come from the germline V gene.